The 2 T cell receptor beta chains reported below all come from one sample, sequenced in a study of cytomegalovirus exposure and HLA in healthy donors (dated by TCRdb to 2017 to 2019). Library creation used the immunoSEQ multiplex PCR assay. For the multiplex PCR, a mixture combining 60 forward primers for TCR Vbeta segments and 13 reverse primers for TCR Jbeta segments was used. As stored in TCRdb, this immuneACCESS dataset retains in-frame rearrangements with V and J assigned. A fraction of the clones does not appear; measured against another copy, unresolved V genes explain less than half of the discrepancy, and the remainder lacks a known reason. In this sample's table one finds about 120,000 clones. Together, the top ten hold 6.8% of the sample. Material for sequencing was PBMCs. The receptors were gathered from a man aged 35 to 55 in good health and CMV-seropositive.

The CDR3 DNA follows: TGTGCCAGCAGTTTCGAGGGCCTTCGGGCAAACACCATATATTTT. It codes for CASSFEGLRANTIYF. The V call is TRBV28, the J call TRBJ1-3; no clear D gene. This CDR3 region has 15 residues. Germline loops: CDR1 MDHEN, CDR2 SYDVKM. V lost 3 bases, J lost 6 bases, and 15 bases lay in between.

The chain has TRBV7-2 and TRBJ1-1; 9 bases match TRBD1. Per germline, CDR1 SGHTA and CDR2 FQGNSA. The CDR3 covers 16 residues. The V segment lost 2 bases and the J segment 5 bases; nucleotides outside the gene matches: 9. The CDR3 DNA follows: TGTGCCAGCAGCTTAACGTGGACAGGGGTGAGGACTGAAGCTTTCTTT. Amino acid sequence: CASSLTWTGVRTEAFF.